A selection of T cell receptor beta chains follows, all from one sample in a study of T cell responses to AZD1222 COVID-19 vaccine. Libraries were prepared by immunoSEQ multiplex PCR; TCRdb keeps only in-frame clonotypes and omits some of them. This repertoire shows 110,000 or so clones, approximately 86% found once; its top ten account for around 17%. The sequenced sample was peripheral blood, obtained 28 days after the second AZD1222 dose. These TCRs come from an adult who received the AZD1222 COVID-19 vaccine. The CDR3 runs from the conserved cysteine through the conserved F or W. Fields, in order: J gene, D gene, clone size, V gene, CDR3 protein, CDR3 DNA. A D gene is named only where the DNA matches it firmly. Expanded clones are given a class, and other clones once, few, many or no size at all.

J: TRBJ2-7; D: TRBD1; size: NA; V: TRBV13; CDR3: CASSLGLMDRGGEQYF; DNA: TGTGCCAGCAGCTTAGGCCTTATGGACAGGGGGGGCGAGCAGTACTTC
J: TRBJ2-3; D: TRBD2; size: NA; V: TRBV7-2; CDR3: CASSRTSVSTDTQYF; DNA: TGTGCCAGCAGCCGGACTAGCGTTAGCACAGATACGCAGTATTTT
J: TRBJ2-2; D: NA; size: NA; V: TRBV6-1; CDR3: CASSEVISLGELFF; DNA: TGTGCCAGCAGTGAAGTGATCTCGCTCGGGGAGCTGTTTTTT
J: TRBJ1-6; D: NA; size: NA; V: TRBV7-9; CDR3: CASSSEQGRHSPLHF; DNA: TGTGCCAGCAGCTCCGAACAGGGAAGACATTCACCCCTCCACTTT
J: TRBJ2-7; D: NA; size: few; V: TRBV6-5; CDR3: CASSYAAYYEQYF; DNA: TGTGCCAGCAGTTACGCAGCCTACTACGAGCAGTACTTC
J: TRBJ1-2; D: NA; size: NA; V: TRBV19; CDR3: CASSPSMGRGDYGYTF; DNA: TGTGCCAGTAGCCCGTCGATGGGGAGGGGGGACTATGGCTACACCTTC
J: TRBJ2-7; D: NA; size: NA; V: TRBV28; CDR3: CASSLGGNNWGEQYF; DNA: TGTGCCAGCAGTTTAGGGGGGAATAACTGGGGCGAGCAGTACTTC
J: TRBJ2-2; D: TRBD2; size: few; V: TRBV19; CDR3: CASSIRAARAGGPGELFF; DNA: TGTGCCAGTAGTATCAGGGCGGCGCGAGCGGGGGGGCCCGGGGAGCTGTTTTTT
J: TRBJ2-7; D: NA; size: few; V: TRBV7-9; CDR3: CASSQTVDSYEQYF; DNA: TGTGCCAGCAGCCAAACGGTGGACAGCTACGAGCAGTACTTC
J: TRBJ1-1; D: NA; size: NA; V: TRBV7-2; CDR3: CASSQGLLGTEAFF; DNA: TGTGCCAGCAGCCAGGGTTTGTTGGGCACTGAAGCTTTCTTT
J: TRBJ2-2; D: NA; size: few; V: TRBV5-5; CDR3: CASSLDLNGELFF; DNA: TGTGCCAGCAGCTTGGATTTGAACGGGGAGCTGTTTTTT
J: TRBJ1-1; D: NA; size: few; V: TRBV5-4; CDR3: CASSQVPGPTSRTEAFF; DNA: TGTGCCAGCAGCCAAGTCCCGGGACCGACTTCTAGAACTGAAGCTTTCTTT
J: TRBJ1-5; D: NA; size: NA; V: TRBV6-5; CDR3: CASSRDRTGAQHF; DNA: TGTGCCAGCAGCCGGGACCGCACGGGGGCCCAGCATTTT